This T cell receptor beta chain is from a study of blood T cell repertoires in COVID-19. Study-wide background: Acute and convalescent COVID-19 specimens originated in the United States, Italy and Spain. Sources were T cells, B-cell-depleted T cells, or PBMCs; the material itself was cDNA or gDNA.

The germline CDR1 and CDR2 sequences are SGHAT and FQNNGV. The CDR3 spans 12 residues. Trimming left V 3 bases short and J 6 bases short, with 5 bases between. In the source study's methods: Quantification of nucleated cells was approximated via reference gene primer amplification. The protocol was immunoSEQ multiplex PCR, while the TCRdb copy is restricted to in-frame clones and leaves out a portion. D and trimming come from the DNA, and the V and J calls and clone size come from that table. The data hold some 350,000 clones, with around 88% observed a single time. The chain joins TRBV11-2 to TRBJ2-2, with no clear D. The clonotype comes from a young man with active or convalescent COVID-19. Sequencing was carried out using peripheral blood. CDR3 in amino acids: CASSFIAGELFF. The CDR3 region has the DNA TGTGCCAGCAGCTTCATTGCCGGGGAGCTGTTTTTT.